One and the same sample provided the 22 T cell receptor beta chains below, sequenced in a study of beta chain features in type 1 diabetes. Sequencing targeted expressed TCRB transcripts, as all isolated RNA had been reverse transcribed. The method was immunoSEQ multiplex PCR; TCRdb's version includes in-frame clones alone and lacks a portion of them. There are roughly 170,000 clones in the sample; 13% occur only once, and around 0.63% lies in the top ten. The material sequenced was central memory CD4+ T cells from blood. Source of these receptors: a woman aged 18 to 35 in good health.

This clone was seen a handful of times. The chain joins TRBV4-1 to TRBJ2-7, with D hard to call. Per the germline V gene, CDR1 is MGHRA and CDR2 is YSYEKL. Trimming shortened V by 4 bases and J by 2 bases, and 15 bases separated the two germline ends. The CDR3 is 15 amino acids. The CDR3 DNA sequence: TGCGCCAGCAGCCGCTATTTTACACAGACCTACGAGCAGTACTTC. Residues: CASSRYFTQTYEQYF.

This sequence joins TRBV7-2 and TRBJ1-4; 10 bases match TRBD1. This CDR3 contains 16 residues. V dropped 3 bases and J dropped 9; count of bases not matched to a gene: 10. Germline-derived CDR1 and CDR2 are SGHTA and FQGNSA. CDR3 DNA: TGTGCCAGCAGCTTTCCGACAGGGGGCGATTCCCAAAAACTGTTTTTT. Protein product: CASSFPTGGDSQKLFF.

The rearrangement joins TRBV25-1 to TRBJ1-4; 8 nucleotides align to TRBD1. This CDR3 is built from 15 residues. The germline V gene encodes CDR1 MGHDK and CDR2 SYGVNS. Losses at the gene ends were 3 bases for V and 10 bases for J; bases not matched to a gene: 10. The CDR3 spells CASSETGQGRGKLFF. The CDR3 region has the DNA TGTGCCAGCAGTGAGACCGGACAGGGTCGTGGAAAACTGTTTTTT.

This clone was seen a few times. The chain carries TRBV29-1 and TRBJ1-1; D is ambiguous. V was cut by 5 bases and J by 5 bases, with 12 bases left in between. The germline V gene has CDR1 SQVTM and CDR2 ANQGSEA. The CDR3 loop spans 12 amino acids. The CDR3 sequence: CSVSQVETEAFF. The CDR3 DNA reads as TGCAGCGTTAGCCAGGTGGAAACTGAAGCTTTCTTT.

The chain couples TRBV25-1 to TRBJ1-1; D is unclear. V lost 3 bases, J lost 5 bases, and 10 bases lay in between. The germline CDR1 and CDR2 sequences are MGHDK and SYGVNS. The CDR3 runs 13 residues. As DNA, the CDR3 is TGTGCCAGCAGTGAGATGAGAGGGACTGAAGCTTTCTTT. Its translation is CASSEMRGTEAFF.

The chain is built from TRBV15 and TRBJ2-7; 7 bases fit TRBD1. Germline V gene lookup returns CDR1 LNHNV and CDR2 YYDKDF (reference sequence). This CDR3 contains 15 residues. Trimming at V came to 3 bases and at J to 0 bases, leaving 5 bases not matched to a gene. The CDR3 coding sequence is TGTGCCACCAGCAGGAAGACAGGGCCCTCCTACGAGCAGTACTTC. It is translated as CATSRKTGPSYEQYF.

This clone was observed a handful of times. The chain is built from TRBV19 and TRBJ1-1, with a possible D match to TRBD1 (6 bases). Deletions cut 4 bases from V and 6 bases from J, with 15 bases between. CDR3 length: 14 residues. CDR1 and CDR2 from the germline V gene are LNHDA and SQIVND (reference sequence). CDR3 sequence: CASSTDVRGPEAFF. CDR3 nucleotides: TGTGCCAGTAGTACCGACGTCAGGGGCCCTGAAGCTTTCTTT.

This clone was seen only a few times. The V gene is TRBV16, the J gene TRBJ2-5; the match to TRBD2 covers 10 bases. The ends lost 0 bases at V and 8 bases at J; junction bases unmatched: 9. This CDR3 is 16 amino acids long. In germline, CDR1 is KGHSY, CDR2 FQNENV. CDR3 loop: CASSQSVASGSLTQYF. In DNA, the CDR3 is TGTGCCAGCAGCCAATCGGTCGCTAGCGGGAGTCTCACCCAGTACTTC.

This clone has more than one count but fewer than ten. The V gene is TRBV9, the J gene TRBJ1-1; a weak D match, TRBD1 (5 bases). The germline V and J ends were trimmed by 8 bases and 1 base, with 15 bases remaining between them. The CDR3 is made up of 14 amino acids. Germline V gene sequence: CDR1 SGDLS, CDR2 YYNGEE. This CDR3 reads CASTPQGRNTEAFF. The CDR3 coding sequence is TGTGCCAGTACCCCGCAGGGTCGGAACACTGAAGCTTTCTTT. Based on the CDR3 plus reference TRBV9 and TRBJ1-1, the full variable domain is DSGVTQTPKHLITATGQRVTLRCSPRSGDLSVYWYQQSLDQGLQFLIQYYNGEERAKGNILERFSAQQFPDLHSELNLSSLELGDSALYFCASTPQGRNTEAFFGQGTRLTVV.

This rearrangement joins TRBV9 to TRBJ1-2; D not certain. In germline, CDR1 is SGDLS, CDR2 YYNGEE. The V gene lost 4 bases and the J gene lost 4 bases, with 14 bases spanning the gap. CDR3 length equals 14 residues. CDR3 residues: CASSLPGRVYGYTF. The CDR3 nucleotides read TGTGCCAGCAGCCTCCCCGGTCGGGTCTATGGCTACACCTTC.

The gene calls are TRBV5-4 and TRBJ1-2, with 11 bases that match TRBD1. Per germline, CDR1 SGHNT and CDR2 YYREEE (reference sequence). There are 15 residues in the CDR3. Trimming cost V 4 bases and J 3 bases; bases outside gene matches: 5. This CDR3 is CASSPGQGGYYGYTF. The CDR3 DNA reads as TGTGCCAGCAGCCCGGGACAGGGGGGATACTATGGCTACACCTTC. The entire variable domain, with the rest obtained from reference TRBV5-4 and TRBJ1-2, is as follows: ETGVTQSPTHLIKTRGQQVTLRCSSQSGHNTVSWYQQALGQGPQFIFQYYREEENGRGNFPPRFSGLQFPNYSSELNVNALELDDSALYLCASSPGQGGYYGYTFGSGTRLTVV.

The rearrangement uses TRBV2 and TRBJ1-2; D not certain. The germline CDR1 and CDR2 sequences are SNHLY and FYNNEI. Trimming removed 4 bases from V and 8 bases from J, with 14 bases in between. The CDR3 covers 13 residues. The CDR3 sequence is CASSVSLGSGYTF. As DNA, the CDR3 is TGTGCCAGCAGTGTTAGTTTAGGGAGCGGCTACACCTTC.

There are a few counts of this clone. The CDR3, as DNA: TGTGCCAGCAGGGGATCAGGGTCCCACCAGCATTTT. Encoded protein: CASRGSGSHQHF. This sequence joins TRBV2 and TRBJ1-5; D possibly corresponds to TRBD1 (5 bases). The CDR3 covers 12 residues. V was shortened by 6 bases and J by 12 bases, with 15 bases between the two germline ends. Per germline, CDR1 SNHLY and CDR2 FYNNEI.

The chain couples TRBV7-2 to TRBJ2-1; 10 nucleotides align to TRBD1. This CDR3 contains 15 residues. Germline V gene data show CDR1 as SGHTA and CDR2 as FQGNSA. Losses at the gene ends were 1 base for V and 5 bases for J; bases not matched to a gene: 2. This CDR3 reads CASSLDGQGDNEQFF. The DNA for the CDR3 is TGTGCCAGCAGCTTAGACGGACAGGGGGACAATGAGCAGTTCTTC.

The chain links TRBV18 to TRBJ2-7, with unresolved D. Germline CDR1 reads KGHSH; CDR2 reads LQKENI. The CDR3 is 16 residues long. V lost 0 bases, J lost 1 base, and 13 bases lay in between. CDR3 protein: CASSPPGSRPSYEQYF. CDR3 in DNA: TGTGCCAGCTCACCACCGGGTTCTAGACCATCCTACGAGCAGTACTTC.

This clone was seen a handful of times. CDR3 in amino acids: CASSQDLTGLYEQYF. Written as DNA, the CDR3 is TGTGCCAGCAGCCAAGATCTGACAGGGCTCTACGAGCAGTACTTC. The chain couples TRBV4-2 to TRBJ2-7, with 7 bases aligning to TRBD1. CDR1 and CDR2 (germline): LGHNA, YNFKEQ. CDR3 size: 15 residues. V trimming: 0 bases; J trimming: 3 bases; junction bases outside the gene matches: 5.

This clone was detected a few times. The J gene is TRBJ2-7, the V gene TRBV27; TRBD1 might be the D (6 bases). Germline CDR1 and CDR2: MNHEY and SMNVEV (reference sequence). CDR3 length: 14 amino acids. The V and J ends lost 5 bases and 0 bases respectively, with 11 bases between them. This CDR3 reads CASSPLDSSYEQYF. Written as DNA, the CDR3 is TGTGCCAGCAGTCCACTGGACAGCTCCTACGAGCAGTACTTC.

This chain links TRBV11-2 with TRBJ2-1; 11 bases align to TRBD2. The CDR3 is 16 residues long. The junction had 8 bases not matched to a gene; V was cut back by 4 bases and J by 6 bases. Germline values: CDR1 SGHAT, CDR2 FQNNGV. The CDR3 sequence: CASSSLGTSGANEQFF. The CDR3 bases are TGTGCCAGCAGCTCCCTAGGGACTAGCGGAGCCAATGAGCAGTTCTTC.

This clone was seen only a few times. CDR3 DNA: TGTGCCAGCAGCTCCCGACAGAGTTACACCTTC. It specifies CASSSRQSYTF. The chain has TRBV7-2 and TRBJ1-2; tentative D call: TRBD1 (5 bases). The germline V and J ends were trimmed by 4 bases and 11 bases, with 11 bases remaining between them. Germline loops: CDR1 SGHTA, CDR2 FQGNSA. The CDR3 loop spans 11 amino acids.

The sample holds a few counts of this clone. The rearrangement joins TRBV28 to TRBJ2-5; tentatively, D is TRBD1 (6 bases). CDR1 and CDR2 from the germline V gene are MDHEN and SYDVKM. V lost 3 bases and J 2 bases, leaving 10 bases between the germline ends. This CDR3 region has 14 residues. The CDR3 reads CASSLIDRQETQYF. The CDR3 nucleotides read TGTGCCAGCAGTTTGATAGACAGGCAAGAGACCCAGTACTTC.

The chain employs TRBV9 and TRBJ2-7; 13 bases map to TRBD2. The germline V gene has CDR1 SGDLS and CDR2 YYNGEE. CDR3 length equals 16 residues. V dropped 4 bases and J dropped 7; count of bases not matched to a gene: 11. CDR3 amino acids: CASSLSTGLAGREQYF. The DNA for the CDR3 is TGTGCCAGCAGCCTGTCGACGGGACTAGCGGGACGAGAGCAGTACTTC.

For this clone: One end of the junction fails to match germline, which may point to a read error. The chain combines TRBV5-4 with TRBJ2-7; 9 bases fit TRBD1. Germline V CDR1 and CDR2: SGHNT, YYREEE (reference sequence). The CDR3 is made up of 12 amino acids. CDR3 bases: TGCGCCAGCAGCCATGACAGGGGGGAGCAGTACTTC. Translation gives CASSHDRGEQYF.